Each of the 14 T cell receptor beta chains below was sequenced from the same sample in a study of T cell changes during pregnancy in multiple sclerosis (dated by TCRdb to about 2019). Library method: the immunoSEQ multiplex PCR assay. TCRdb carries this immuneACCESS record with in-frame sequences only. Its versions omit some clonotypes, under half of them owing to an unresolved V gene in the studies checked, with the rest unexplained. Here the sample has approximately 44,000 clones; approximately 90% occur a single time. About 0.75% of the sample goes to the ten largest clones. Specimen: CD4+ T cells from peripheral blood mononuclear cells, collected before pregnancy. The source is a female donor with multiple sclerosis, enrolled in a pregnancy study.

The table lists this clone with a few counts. The CDR3 here is CASSQPRGGAGELFF. The CDR3 coding sequence is TGCGCCAGCAGCCAACCGCGGGGGGGCGCGGGGGAGCTGTTTTTT. The V gene is TRBV4-1, the J gene TRBJ2-2; 9 bases map to TRBD2. V shed 2 bases and J 8 bases; nucleotides not matched to a gene: 6. CDR1 MGHRA and CDR2 YSYEKL come from the germline V gene. The CDR3 spans 15 residues.

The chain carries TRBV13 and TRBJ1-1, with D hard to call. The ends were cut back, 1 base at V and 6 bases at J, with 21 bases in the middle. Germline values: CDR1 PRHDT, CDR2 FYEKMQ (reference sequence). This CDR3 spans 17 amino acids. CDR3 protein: CASSLAVGRRVGAEAFF. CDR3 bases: TGTGCCAGCAGCTTAGCTGTCGGTAGGCGGGTAGGCGCTGAAGCTTTCTTT.

The CDR3, as DNA: TGTGCCACCAGCAGAGAACAGGGGGTTACGCAGTATTTT. Translated: CATSREQGVTQYF. The chain has TRBV15 and TRBJ2-3, with 8 nucleotides matching TRBD1. The germline V gene encodes CDR1 LNHNV and CDR2 YYDKDF (reference sequence). The V segment lost 0 bases and the J segment 8 bases; nucleotides outside the gene matches: 1. This CDR3 spans 13 amino acids.

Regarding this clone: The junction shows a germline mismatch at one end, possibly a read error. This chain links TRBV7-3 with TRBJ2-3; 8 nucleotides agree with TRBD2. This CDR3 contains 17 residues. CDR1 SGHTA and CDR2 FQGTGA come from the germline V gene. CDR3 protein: CASSLLGAGGPTNTQYF. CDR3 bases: TGTGCCAGCAGCTTATTGGGCGCGGGAGGCCCCACAAATACGCAGTATTTT.

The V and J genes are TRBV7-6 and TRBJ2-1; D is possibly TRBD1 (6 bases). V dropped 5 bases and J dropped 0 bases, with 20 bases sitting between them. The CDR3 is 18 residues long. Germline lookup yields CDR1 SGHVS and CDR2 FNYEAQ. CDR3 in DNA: TGTGCCAGCAGCCCCTATACGGGACAAGCTTTCTCCTACAATGAGCAGTTCTTC. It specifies CASSPYTGQAFSYNEQFF.

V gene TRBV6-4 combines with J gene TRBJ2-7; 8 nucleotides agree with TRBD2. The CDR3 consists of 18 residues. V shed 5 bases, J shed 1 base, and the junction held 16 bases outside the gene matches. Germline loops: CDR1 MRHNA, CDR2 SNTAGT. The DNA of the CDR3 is TGTGCCAGCAGTCTGATTTGGATGCGGGAGGAATTATCCTACGAGCAGTACTTC. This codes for CASSLIWMREELSYEQYF.

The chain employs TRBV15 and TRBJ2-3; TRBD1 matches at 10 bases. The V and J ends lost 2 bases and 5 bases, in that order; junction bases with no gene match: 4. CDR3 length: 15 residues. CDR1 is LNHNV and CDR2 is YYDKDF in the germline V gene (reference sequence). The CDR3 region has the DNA TGTGCCACCAGCAGAACTCGGGACAGGGGAGATACGCAGTATTTT. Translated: CATSRTRDRGDTQYF.

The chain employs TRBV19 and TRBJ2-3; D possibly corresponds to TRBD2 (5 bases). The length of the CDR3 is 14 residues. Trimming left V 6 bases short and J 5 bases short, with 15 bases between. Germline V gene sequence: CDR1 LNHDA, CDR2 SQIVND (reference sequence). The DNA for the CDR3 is TGTGCCAGTAGCGCGACAAGCCGGGAAGATACGCAGTATTTT. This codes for CASSATSREDTQYF.

The CDR3 region has the DNA TGCAGCGTTGTTGTAGGACAGGGGACGAGAGGCTACACCTTC. The encoded protein is CSVVVGQGTRGYTF. The J gene is TRBJ1-2, the V gene TRBV29-1, with TRBD1 matching over 9 bases. This CDR3 is 14 amino acids long. After removal of 4 bases from V and 8 bases from J, the junction contained 11 bases not matched to a gene. CDR1 is SQVTM and CDR2 is ANQGSEA in the germline V gene.

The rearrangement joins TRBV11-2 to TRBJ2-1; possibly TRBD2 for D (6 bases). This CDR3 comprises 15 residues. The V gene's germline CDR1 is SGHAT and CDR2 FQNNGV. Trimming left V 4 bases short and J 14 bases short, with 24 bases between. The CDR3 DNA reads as TGTGCCAGCAGCTCCACCCGCCAACTAGCCCGGTGGAAGTTCTTC. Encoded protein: CASSSTRQLARWKFF.

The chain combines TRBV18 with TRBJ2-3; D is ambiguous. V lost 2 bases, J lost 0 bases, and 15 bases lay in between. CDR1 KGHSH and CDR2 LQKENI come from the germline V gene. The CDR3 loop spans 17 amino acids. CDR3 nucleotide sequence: TGTGCCAGCTCACCAGTATTGGGCCAGGCTAGCACAGATACGCAGTATTTT. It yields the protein CASSPVLGQASTDTQYF.

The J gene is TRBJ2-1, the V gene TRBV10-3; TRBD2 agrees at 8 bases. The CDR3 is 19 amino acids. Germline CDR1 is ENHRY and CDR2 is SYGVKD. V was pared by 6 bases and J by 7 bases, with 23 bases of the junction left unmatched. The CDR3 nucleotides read TGTGCCATCAGGAGGACCCTCGGAATGACTACTAGCGGCATAAATGAGCAGTTCTTC. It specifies CAIRRTLGMTTSGINEQFF.

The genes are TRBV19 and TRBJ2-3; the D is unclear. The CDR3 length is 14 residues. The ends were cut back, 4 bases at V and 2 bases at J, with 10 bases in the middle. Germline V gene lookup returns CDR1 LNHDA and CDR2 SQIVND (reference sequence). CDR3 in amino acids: CASSSRKNTDTQYF. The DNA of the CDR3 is TGTGCCAGTAGTAGCAGGAAAAACACAGATACGCAGTATTTT.

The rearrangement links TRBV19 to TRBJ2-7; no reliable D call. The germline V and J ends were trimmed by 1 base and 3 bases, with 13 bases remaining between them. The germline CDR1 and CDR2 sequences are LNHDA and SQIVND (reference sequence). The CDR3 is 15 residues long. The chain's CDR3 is CASSIVVLTFYEQYF. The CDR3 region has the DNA TGTGCCAGTAGTATAGTGGTACTAACTTTCTACGAGCAGTACTTC.